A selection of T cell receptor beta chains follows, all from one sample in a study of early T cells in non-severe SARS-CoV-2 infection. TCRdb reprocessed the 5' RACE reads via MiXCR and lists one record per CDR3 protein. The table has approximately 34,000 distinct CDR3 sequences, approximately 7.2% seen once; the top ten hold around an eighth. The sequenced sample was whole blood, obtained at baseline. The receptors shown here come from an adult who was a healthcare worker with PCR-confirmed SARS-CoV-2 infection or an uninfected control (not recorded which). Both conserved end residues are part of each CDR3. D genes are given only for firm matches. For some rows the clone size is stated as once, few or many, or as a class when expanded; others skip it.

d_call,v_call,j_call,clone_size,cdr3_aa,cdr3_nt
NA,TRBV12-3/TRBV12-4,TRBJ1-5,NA,CASKEGGQPQHF,TGTGCCAGCAAGGAGGGGGGTCAGCCCCAGCATTTT
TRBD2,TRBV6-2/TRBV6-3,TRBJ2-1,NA,CASRRSSGVYNEQFF,TGTGCCAGCAGGCGTTCTAGCGGGGTTTACAATGAGCAGTTCTTC
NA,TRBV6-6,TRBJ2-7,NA,CASGQLSYEQYF,TGTGCCAGCGGACAGCTTAGCTACGAGCAGTACTTC
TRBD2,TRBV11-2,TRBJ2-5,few,CASSSGTSGEETQYF,TGTGCCAGCAGCTCCGGGACTAGCGGGGAAGAGACCCAGTACTTC
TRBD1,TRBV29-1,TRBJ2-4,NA,CSVGDSINIQYF,TGCAGCGTTGGGGACAGTATCAACATTCAGTACTTC
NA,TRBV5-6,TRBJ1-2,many,CASSLATGTTNYGYTF,TGTGCCAGCAGCTTGGCGACAGGCACTACTAACTATGGCTACACCTTC
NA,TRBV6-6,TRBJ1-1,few,CASSSSRGGKTEAFF,TGTGCCAGCAGTTCCTCCCGGGGGGGGAAGACTGAAGCTTTCTTT
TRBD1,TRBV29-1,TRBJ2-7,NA,CSVEEGTGGFGQYF,TGCAGCGTTGAAGAGGGGACAGGGGGATTCGGGCAGTACTTC
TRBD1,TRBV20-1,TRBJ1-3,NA,CSASFGTADLGNTIYF,TGCAGTGCTAGTTTTGGGACAGCGGACCTTGGAAACACCATATATTTT
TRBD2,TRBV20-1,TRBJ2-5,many,CSAPGLAEETQYF,TGCAGTGCTCCGGGACTAGCGGAGGAGACCCAGTACTTC
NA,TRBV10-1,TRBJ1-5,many,CASSEGNQPQHF,TGCGCCAGCAGTGAAGGCAATCAGCCCCAGCATTTT
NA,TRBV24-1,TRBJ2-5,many,CATSDGETQYF,TGTGCCACCAGTGACGGAGAGACCCAGTACTTC
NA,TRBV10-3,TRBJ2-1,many,CATSLGRPLYNEQFF,TGTGCCACAAGCCTCGGGCGGCCCCTATACAATGAGCAGTTCTTC
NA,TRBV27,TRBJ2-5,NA,CASSTRSSQETQYF,TGTGCCAGCAGTACCCGGAGTAGCCAAGAGACCCAGTACTTC